This passage covers 15 T cell receptor beta chains from one sample sequenced in a study of cytomegalovirus exposure and HLA in healthy donors. Repertoires were generated with immunoSEQ multiplex PCR, while TCRdb's copy carries only in-frame clones and drops some. This sample has about 180,000 clones; more than 75% occur once, and the top ten carry 1.4%. Sequenced material: PBMCs. These receptors came from a woman in her 30s in good health and CMV-seronegative.

This chain uses TRBV27 with TRBJ1-1, with 10 nucleotides matching TRBD1. Germline V gene lookup returns CDR1 MNHEY and CDR2 SMNVEV (reference sequence). Trimming cost V 0 bases and J 6 bases; bases outside gene matches: 7. CDR3 length equals 16 residues. CDR3 nucleotides: TGTGCCAGCAGTTTATCGACAGGGGGCTCTAGTGCTGAAGCTTTCTTT. It codes for CASSLSTGGSSAEAFF.

This chain connects TRBV13 to TRBJ2-3; 8 nucleotides match TRBD2. The CDR3 runs 15 residues. V lost 3 bases, J lost 6 bases, and 8 bases stayed unmatched. Per the germline V gene, CDR1 is PRHDT and CDR2 is FYEKMQ (reference sequence). The CDR3 DNA is TGTGCCAGCAGCTTTGAGGGCGGGGGGCCCGATACGCAGTATTTT. Protein: CASSFEGGGPDTQYF.

This clone occurred a few times. The rearrangement uses TRBV23-1 and TRBJ1-3; possibly TRBD1 for D (5 bases). TRBV23-1 belongs to the ORF category, with a function that is uncertain. The CDR3 consists of 17 residues. V shed 4 bases and J shed 4 bases, with 20 bases lying between them. The DNA for the CDR3 is TGCGCCAGCAGTCCAAGGAGATCCAGGGTGTCCGGAAACACCATATATTTT. Translating it yields CASSPRRSRVSGNTIYF.

The rearrangement joins TRBV5-1 to TRBJ2-7, with a tentative D call TRBD1 (7 bases). Trimming took 4 bases from V and 0 from J, leaving 14 bases between them. The CDR3 totals 15 residues. Germline CDR1 SGHRS, CDR2 YFSETQ. For the CDR3, the DNA is TGCGCCAGCAGCGCGGGACAGAGCCTCTCCTACGAGCAGTACTTC. This translates into CASSAGQSLSYEQYF.

The chain is built from TRBV30 and TRBJ2-7, with D tentatively TRBD1 (5 bases). CDR1 and CDR2 (germline): GTSNPN, SVGIG (reference sequence). Trimming took 0 bases from V and 6 from J, leaving 21 bases between them. This CDR3 is built from 16 residues. This chain's CDR3 is CAWSVEVAGPLSEQYF. The CDR3, as DNA: TGTGCCTGGAGTGTCGAAGTGGCAGGGCCCCTCTCCGAGCAGTACTTC.

V is TRBV6-1 and J is TRBJ1-5, with unresolved D. The V end lost 7 bases, the J end lost 5 bases, and 15 bases lay between the germline ends. CDR1 MNHNS and CDR2 SASEGT come from the germline V gene. The CDR3 extends over 14 amino acids. The CDR3 region has the DNA TGTGCCAGCATAAACAGTGCGTTGTATCAGCCCCAGCATTTT. Translating gives CASINSALYQPQHF.

V gene TRBV6-5 combines with J gene TRBJ1-1, with D possibly TRBD1 on 5 matching bases. CDR3 length equals 15 residues. V lost 6 bases to trimming and J lost 0 bases, with 14 bases between them. Germline V gene data show CDR1 as MNHEY and CDR2 as SVGAGI. The CDR3 DNA follows: TGTGCCAGCAGCCCCAGGGAGGTAATGAACACTGAAGCTTTCTTT. It specifies CASSPREVMNTEAFF.

The chain joins TRBV19 to TRBJ2-7; 11 nucleotides agree with TRBD2. Germline V gene lookup returns CDR1 LNHDA and CDR2 SQIVND (reference sequence). The junction had 8 bases not matched to a gene; V was cut back by 5 bases and J by 2 bases. The CDR3 length is 16 residues. The DNA for the CDR3 is TGTGCCAGTAGTCCGATAGCGGGGGGGCCTGCCTACGAGCAGTACTTC. Translation: CASSPIAGGPAYEQYF.

This clone was observed a single time. The rearrangement joins TRBV6-5 to TRBJ2-7, with D maybe TRBD2 (5 bases). CDR3 length equals 15 residues. CDR1 is MNHEY, CDR2 SVGAGI, per germline. V gave up 7 bases and J gave up 3 bases, with 19 bases separating them. CDR3 nucleotides: TGTGCCAGCAATACGGGGAAATCGGAAAACTACGAGCAGTACTTC. Encoded protein: CASNTGKSENYEQYF.

This chain links TRBV19 with TRBJ1-5; tentative D call: TRBD1 (6 bases). V lost 2 bases, J lost 7 bases, and 12 bases lay in between. The CDR3 spans 14 residues. Germline CDR1 and CDR2: LNHDA and SQIVND (reference sequence). The CDR3 DNA follows: TGTGCCAGTAGTATACGGGGGGCCGGGCAGCCCCAGCATTTT. Amino acids: CASSIRGAGQPQHF. The entire variable domain, with the rest obtained from reference TRBV19 and TRBJ1-5, is as follows: DGGITQSPKYLFRKEGQNVTLSCEQNLNHDAMYWYRQDPGQGLRLIYYSQIVNDFQKGDIAEGYSVSREKKESFPLTVTSAQKNPTAFYLCASSIRGAGQPQHFGDGTRLSIL.

This clone was seen once. The chain employs TRBV7-6 and TRBJ2-1; no firm D call. Germline V gene sequence: CDR1 SGHVS, CDR2 FNYEAQ. There are 14 residues in the CDR3. The ends were cut back, 5 bases at V and 1 base at J, with 9 bases in the middle. This CDR3 is CASSPGGSYNEQFF. CDR3 in DNA: TGTGCCAGCAGCCCTGGCGGTTCCTACAATGAGCAGTTCTTC.

The chain links TRBV10-3 to TRBJ2-2; unclear D gene. Germline V gene sequence: CDR1 ENHRY, CDR2 SYGVKD. V was clipped by 7 bases and J by 3 bases, with 3 bases between them. CDR3 length: 11 amino acids. CDR3 region: CAITDTGELFF. In DNA, the CDR3 is TGTGCCATCACTGACACCGGGGAGCTGTTTTTT.

The gene calls are TRBV4-1 and TRBJ2-2; 8 bases map to TRBD2. The CDR3 is 15 amino acids. The V segment lost 4 bases and the J segment 5 bases; nucleotides outside the gene matches: 6. The germline gives CDR1 MGHRA, CDR2 YSYEKL. Written as DNA, the CDR3 is TGCGCCAGCAGCCGTGACGGCGGGGGGACCGGGGAGCTGTTTTTT. Translating it yields CASSRDGGGTGELFF.

This chain connects TRBV7-2 to TRBJ2-7; the D gene is possibly TRBD2 (5 bases). The germline gives CDR1 SGHTA, CDR2 FQGNSA. The CDR3 has 13 amino acids. V was trimmed by 0 bases and J by 3 bases, leaving 6 bases between them. The CDR3 is CASSLARDYEQYF. CDR3 sequence (DNA): TGTGCCAGCAGCTTAGCCCGGGACTACGAGCAGTACTTC.

The chain employs TRBV28 and TRBJ1-2; maybe TRBD1 (6 bases). CDR3 size: 13 residues. V shed 3 bases and J shed 4 bases, with 9 bases lying between them. The germline V gene has CDR1 MDHEN and CDR2 SYDVKM. CDR3 in amino acids: CASSFRGAYGYTF. The DNA for the CDR3 is TGTGCCAGCAGTTTTCGGGGGGCCTATGGCTACACCTTC.